The 31 T cell receptor beta chains in this list originate from one sample, sequenced in a study of blood T cell repertoires in COVID-19. The method was immunoSEQ multiplex PCR; TCRdb's version includes in-frame clones alone and lacks a portion of them. The sample lists 300,000 to 350,000 clones, roughly 86% occurring once. Source material: peripheral blood. The receptors stem from a man aged 25-40 years with COVID-19, enrolled during active disease.

As regards this clone: This sample also contains other DNA sequences that code for the same CDR3. The chain is built from TRBV18 and TRBJ2-2; perhaps TRBD1 as D (5 bases). The germline V and J ends were trimmed by 4 bases and 1 base, with 10 bases remaining between them. Germline V gene sequence: CDR1 KGHSH, CDR2 LQKENI. CDR3 length equals 15 residues. The CDR3 region has the DNA TGTGCCAGCTCACTACGGCAGGGGAACACCGGGGAGCTGTTTTTT. Its translation: CASSLRQGNTGELFF.

This chain links TRBV6-5 with TRBJ1-6, with D possibly being TRBD1 (5 bases). The germline V gene has CDR1 MNHEY and CDR2 SVGAGI. The V gene lost 5 bases and the J gene lost 6 bases, with 11 bases spanning the gap. CDR3 size: 14 residues. CDR3 protein: CASSPTVLNSPLHF. The CDR3 nucleotides read TGTGCCAGCAGTCCGACAGTCCTTAATTCACCCCTCCACTTT.

The chain combines TRBV10-3 with TRBJ2-2, with 11 nucleotides matching TRBD1. V lost 5 bases, J lost 3 bases, and 14 bases stayed unmatched. Germline assignment: CDR1 ENHRY and CDR2 SYGVKD. The CDR3 totals 19 residues. CDR3 sequence: CAISRQGDRGTADTGELFF. DNA of the CDR3: TGTGCCATCAGTCGCCAAGGGGACAGGGGGACTGCGGACACCGGGGAGCTGTTTTTT.

The chain links TRBV7-7 to TRBJ2-1; D is possibly TRBD2 (6 bases). CDR1 SSHAT and CDR2 FNYEAQ come from the germline V gene (reference sequence). V was pared by 5 bases and J by 4 bases, with 9 bases between. This CDR3 contains 13 residues. CDR3 sequence reads: CASSQEGYNEQFF. DNA of the CDR3: TGTGCCAGCAGCCAGGAGGGTTACAATGAGCAGTTCTTC.

The chain recombines TRBV28 with TRBJ1-1; weak D call: TRBD1 (6 bases). V lost 7 bases, J lost 2 bases, and 11 bases lay in between. This CDR3 contains 13 residues. Per the germline V gene, CDR1 is MDHEN and CDR2 is SYDVKM. CDR3 coding DNA: TGTGCCAGCACCCAGGGGATCAACACTGAAGCTTTCTTT. It specifies CASTQGINTEAFF.

This CDR3 is CASSPDFSLSYEQYF. The CDR3 nucleotides read TGCGCCAGCAGCCCGGACTTTTCCCTTTCCTACGAGCAGTACTTC. The rearrangement uses TRBV5-1 and TRBJ2-7; D is perhaps TRBD2 (5 bases). Deletions cut 4 bases from V and 1 base from J, with 15 bases between. This CDR3 comprises 15 residues. From germline, CDR1 is SGHRS and CDR2 YFSETQ.

The V call is TRBV5-5, the J call TRBJ1-6, with TRBD1 matching 8 bases. Germline V gene sequence: CDR1 SGHKS, CDR2 YYEKEE (reference sequence). This CDR3 contains 16 residues. J gave up 7 bases and V 2 bases, and 8 bases lay outside the gene matches. The DNA for the CDR3 is TGTGCCAGCAGCTTCGGACAGGGTGTTGGCAATTCACCCCTCCACTTT. It encodes CASSFGQGVGNSPLHF.

The rearrangement links TRBV7-2 to TRBJ2-3; 8 bases are a match to TRBD2. This CDR3 region has 16 residues. In germline, CDR1 is SGHTA, CDR2 FQGNSA. Unmatched junction bases numbered 9, after V lost 3 bases and J lost 4 bases. For the CDR3, the DNA is TGTGCCAGCAGCTTTCTAGCGGGCACAATGTCAGATACGCAGTATTTT. Encoded protein: CASSFLAGTMSDTQYF.

This clone has only one observation. CDR3 residues: CASSLQGAEWNEQFF. CDR3 bases: TGTGCCAGCAGCTTGCAGGGGGCTGAGTGGAATGAGCAGTTCTTC. This chain links TRBV5-4 with TRBJ2-1; 8 bases match TRBD1. Germline loops: CDR1 SGHNT, CDR2 YYREEE (reference sequence). V gave up 1 base and J gave up 7 bases; unmatched junction bases: 7. The CDR3 is made up of 15 amino acids.

The gene calls are TRBV20-1 and TRBJ1-5; TRBD1 matches 8 bases. V lost 3 bases and J lost 4; bases outside the gene matches: 8. This CDR3 spans 15 amino acids. Germline CDR1 and CDR2: DFQATT and SNEGSKA (reference sequence). CDR3 DNA: TGCAGTGCTAGTTTAGGCGGGACAGGTAATCAGCCCCAGCATTTT. Translated: CSASLGGTGNQPQHF.

The rearrangement joins TRBV28 to TRBJ2-7; maybe TRBD1 (6 bases). The V gene's germline CDR1 is MDHEN and CDR2 SYDVKM. Deletions cut 7 bases from V and 7 bases from J, with 23 bases between. The CDR3 runs 15 residues. CDR3: CASTSPSAGAREQYF. The CDR3 DNA reads TGTGCCAGCACCTCTCCGTCGGCAGGGGCGAGGGAGCAGTACTTC. The variable domain in full, with the rest retrieved from reference TRBV28 and TRBJ2-7, is DVKVTQSSRYLVKRTGEKVFLECVQDMDHENMFWYRQDPGLGLRLIYFSYDVKMKEKGDIPEGYSVSREKKERFSLILESASTNQTSMYLCASTSPSAGAREQYFGPGTRLTVT.

This clone was recorded once. The chain joins TRBV6-5 to TRBJ2-7; no firm D call. Germline V gene data show CDR1 as MNHEY and CDR2 as SVGAGI. V lost 8 bases to trimming and J lost 4 bases, with 6 bases between them. CDR3 length equals 10 residues. The CDR3 bases are TGTGCCAGCGGTCGGTACGAGCAGTACTTC. It translates to CASGRYEQYF.

The genes are TRBV28 and TRBJ1-4; TRBD1 agrees at 7 bases. V was clipped by 6 bases and J by 8 bases; unmatched bases: 6. Looked up from germline, CDR1 is MDHEN and CDR2 is SYDVKM. The length of the CDR3 is 13 residues. This CDR3 reads CASSSGGSEKLFF. The CDR3 bases are TGTGCCAGCAGCTCAGGGGGGTCGGAAAAACTGTTTTTT. Drawing the rest from reference TRBV28 and TRBJ1-4, the complete variable domain is DVKVTQSSRYLVKRTGEKVFLECVQDMDHENMFWYRQDPGLGLRLIYFSYDVKMKEKGDIPEGYSVSREKKERFSLILESASTNQTSMYLCASSSGGSEKLFFGSGTQLSVL.

The chain recombines TRBV10-1 with TRBJ2-7; 8 bases are a match to TRBD1. Losses at the gene ends were 7 bases for V and 3 bases for J; bases not matched to a gene: 14. Germline-derived CDR1 and CDR2 are WNHNN and SYGVQD (reference sequence). The CDR3 has 16 residues. The CDR3 region is CASTLITGTGYYEQYF. As DNA, the CDR3 is TGCGCCAGCACCTTAATTACCGGGACAGGCTACTACGAGCAGTACTTC.

V usage is TRBV4-2 and J usage is TRBJ2-5; 8 bases map to TRBD1. This CDR3 spans 13 amino acids. Trimming removed 4 bases from V and 4 bases from J; junction bases left unmatched: 2. CDR1 is LGHNA, CDR2 YNFKEQ, per germline. CDR3 in amino acids: CASSPTGAETQYF. CDR3 nucleotide sequence: TGTGCCAGCAGCCCGACAGGGGCAGAGACCCAGTACTTC.

The rearrangement uses TRBV9 and TRBJ1-1; possible D gene TRBD1, 5 bases. The length of the CDR3 is 18 residues. V was pared by 2 bases and J by 1 base, with 21 bases between. The germline gives CDR1 SGDLS, CDR2 YYNGEE. Written as DNA, the CDR3 is TGTGCCAGCAGCGTCAGCTCAGACAGACTCATAGCGAACACTGAAGCTTTCTTT. It encodes CASSVSSDRLIANTEAFF.

The rearrangement joins TRBV7-9 to TRBJ1-6, with 8 bases identical to TRBD1. The V gene's germline CDR1 is SEHNR and CDR2 FQNEAQ (reference sequence). This CDR3 is built from 15 residues. Trimming removed 5 bases from V and 9 bases from J; junction bases left unmatched: 9. The CDR3 DNA reads TGTGCCAGCAGCCCCGGACAGGGAGGGCTTTCACCCCTCCACTTT. Translating gives CASSPGQGGLSPLHF.

The chain carries TRBV12-5 and TRBJ2-3; TRBD1 matches at 10 bases. CDR1 is LGHNT and CDR2 is FRNRAP in the germline V gene. The V segment lost 6 bases and the J segment 0 bases; nucleotides outside the gene matches: 6. The CDR3 consists of 16 residues. CDR3: CASGEGDRGSTDTQYF. The CDR3 coding sequence is TGTGCTAGTGGGGAGGGGGACAGGGGTAGCACAGATACGCAGTATTTT.

The chain is built from TRBV7-2 and TRBJ2-1; 10 bases match TRBD2. Germline assignment: CDR1 SGHTA and CDR2 FQGNSA. V lost 3 bases to trimming and J lost 11 bases; unmatched junction nucleotides: 7. The CDR3 runs 14 residues. The CDR3 spells CASSFSGGGVKQFF. CDR3 coding DNA: TGTGCCAGCAGCTTCAGCGGGGGGGGAGTCAAGCAGTTCTTC.

The genes are TRBV10-3 and TRBJ2-1; TRBD2 agrees at 11 bases. After removal of 6 bases from V and 7 bases from J, the junction contained 8 bases not matched to a gene. In germline, CDR1 is ENHRY, CDR2 SYGVKD. The CDR3 length is 15 residues. CDR3 loop: CAISIPLAGANEQFF. CDR3 bases: TGTGCCATCAGCATCCCACTAGCGGGGGCAAATGAGCAGTTCTTC.

V usage is TRBV12-3 or TRBV12-4 and J usage is TRBJ1-2; no clear D gene. The CDR3 extends over 13 amino acids. V was shortened by 7 bases and J by 1 base, with 10 bases between the two germline ends. CDR3 loop: CASTYTVNYGYTF. The CDR3 bases are TGTGCCAGCACGTATACGGTTAACTATGGCTACACCTTC.

The J gene is TRBJ1-5, the V gene TRBV4-1; D ambiguous. V was cut by 3 bases and J by 7 bases, with 16 bases left in between. Per the germline V gene, CDR1 is MGHRA and CDR2 is YSYEKL. The CDR3 contains 15 residues. CDR3 amino acids: CASSQGPLSLQPQHF. The DNA of the CDR3 is TGCGCCAGCAGCCAGGGCCCTTTGTCCCTCCAGCCCCAGCATTTT.

This clone appeared once. The chain couples TRBV21-1 to TRBJ1-6; the D call in the table, TRBD1, was not verified against the DNA. TRBV21-1 is flagged as a pseudogene. The CDR3 runs 18 residues. In DNA, the CDR3 is TGTGCCAGCAGCAAAGTTAGGGGCAGGGCAACGTATAATTCACCCCTCCACTTT. It specifies CASSKVRGRATYNSPLHF.

This sequence joins TRBV13 and TRBJ2-7, with D possibly TRBD1 on 5 matching bases. Germline values: CDR1 PRHDT, CDR2 FYEKMQ (reference sequence). The germline V and J ends were trimmed by 3 bases and 5 bases, with 20 bases remaining between them. The CDR3 consists of 16 residues. The CDR3 DNA sequence: TGTGCCAGCAGCTTCGTACAGGTCCCCGAAGGCCACGAGCAGTACTTC. Its protein product is CASSFVQVPEGHEQYF.

The genes are TRBV7-2 and TRBJ2-3; TRBD2 matches at 9 bases. CDR1 is SGHTA and CDR2 is FQGNSA in the germline V gene. The V segment lost 5 bases and the J segment 8 bases; nucleotides outside the gene matches: 11. CDR3 length: 15 residues. The CDR3 DNA follows: TGTGCCAGCAGCGGAGGTAGCGGGAGTCAAGGTACGCAGTATTTT. It codes for CASSGGSGSQGTQYF.

This chain uses TRBV11-2 with TRBJ1-6; D not resolved. Germline CDR1 SGHAT, CDR2 FQNNGV. V lost 6 bases and J 0 bases, leaving 9 bases between the germline ends. The CDR3 extends over 15 amino acids. CDR3 nucleotide sequence: TGTGCCAGCAGGTCCCCAGGCTCCTATAATTCACCCCTCCACTTT. It specifies CASRSPGSYNSPLHF.

The V gene is TRBV28, the J gene TRBJ1-5; D is unclear. Trimming shortened V by 6 bases and J by 6 bases, and 15 bases separated the two germline ends. The CDR3 is made up of 14 amino acids. Germline V lookup: CDR1 MDHEN, CDR2 SYDVKM. The CDR3 spells CASSLANAGQPQHF. In DNA, the CDR3 is TGTGCCAGCAGCCTGGCGAACGCGGGTCAGCCCCAGCATTTT.

A note on this clone: Other DNA sequences in this specimen translate into the identical CDR3. The chain links TRBV5-8 to TRBJ1-5; 9 bases map to TRBD1. The CDR3 is 15 residues long. From germline, CDR1 is SGHTS and CDR2 YDEGEE. The ends lost 0 bases at V and 6 bases at J; junction bases unmatched: 4. The CDR3 region is CASSLDRGLGQPQHF. DNA for the CDR3: TGTGCCAGCAGCTTGGACAGGGGGCTCGGTCAGCCCCAGCATTTT. Filled out from reference TRBV5-8 and TRBJ1-5, the complete variable domain reads EAGVTQSPTHLIKTRGQQATLRCSPISGHTSVYWYQQALGLGLQFLLWYDEGEERNRGNFPPRFSGRQFPNYSSELNVNALELEDSALYLCASSLDRGLGQPQHFGDGTRLSIL.

V usage is TRBV6-6 and J usage is TRBJ1-2, with 10 bases lining up with TRBD1. The trim removed 6 bases at V and 7 bases at J, leaving 11 bases unmatched. The CDR3 covers 15 residues. In germline, CDR1 is MNHNY, CDR2 SVGAGI (reference sequence). The CDR3 is CASSYSPGQGSGYTF. DNA of the CDR3: TGTGCCAGCAGCTATTCCCCGGGACAGGGGTCTGGCTACACCTTC.

This clone turned up a few times. V gene TRBV12-5 combines with J gene TRBJ1-2, with D tentatively TRBD1 (5 bases). The V gene lost 1 base and the J gene lost 4 bases, with 16 bases spanning the gap. Per the germline V gene, CDR1 is LGHNT and CDR2 is FRNRAP. The CDR3 is 16 amino acids. CDR3 nucleotides: TGTGCTAGTGGTTTGGGCCGGGTTGGCAGGGCCTATGGCTACACCTTC. It encodes CASGLGRVGRAYGYTF.

V and J are TRBV27 and TRBJ2-3; 9 bases agree with TRBD1. The CDR3 loop spans 15 amino acids. Germline V gene data show CDR1 as MNHEY and CDR2 as SMNVEV (reference sequence). J lost 4 bases, V lost 5 bases, and 7 bases had no gene match. CDR3 bases: TGTGCCAGCAGTAGGGTCCGGGACAGGGCAGATACGCAGTATTTT. Translating gives CASSRVRDRADTQYF.